Each of the 23 T cell receptor beta chains below was sequenced from the same sample in a study of T cells in Graves' hyperthyroidism and ophthalmopathy. RNA transcripts gave rise to amplified TCR beta CDR3 regions. The HTBI set primed first-round TCR CDR3 RT-PCR. MiXCR, run by TCRdb on the multiplex PCR reads, gives a single entry per CDR3 protein. The data hold about 350,000 distinct CDR3 sequences, with about a fifth observed a single time. The sample consisted of blood. The receptors come from a woman under 30 with Graves' hyperthyroidism.

This clonotype has at least ten counts. The chain carries TRBV20-1 and TRBJ1-1, with unresolved D. Germline-derived CDR1 and CDR2 are DFQATT and SNEGSKA (reference sequence). The CDR3 spans 12 residues. V lost 1 base, J lost 7 bases, and 10 bases lay in between. CDR3 residues: CSARGPPNEAFF. The CDR3 bases are TGCAGTGCTAGAGGCCCACCCAATGAAGCTTTCTTT.

To note about this clonotype: A much larger clonotype is one base distant, so this may be a read error. The rearrangement uses TRBV5-1 and TRBJ2-7; a weak D match, TRBD1 (5 bases). Trimming removed 1 base at V and 4 bases at J, with 9 bases between. Germline V gene lookup returns CDR1 SGHRS and CDR2 YFSETQ. CDR3 size: 13 residues. This CDR3 is CASSLLQGYEQYF. The CDR3 DNA is TGCGCCAGCAGCTTGTTGCAGGGATACGAGCAGTACTTC.

This chain links TRBV5-1 with TRBJ2-1; D is unclear. The V and J ends lost 5 bases and 3 bases respectively, with 6 bases between them. Germline lookup yields CDR1 SGHRS and CDR2 YFSETQ. This CDR3 has 12 amino acids. The CDR3: CASREFYNEQFF. CDR3 sequence (DNA): TGCGCCAGCAGGGAGTTCTACAATGAGCAGTTCTTC.

This clonotype came up many times. The V call is TRBV6-1, the J call TRBJ2-7; D is ambiguous. Germline CDR1 MNHNS, CDR2 SASEGT. The CDR3 totals 14 residues. Trimming removed 0 bases from V and 0 bases from J, with 6 bases in between. The CDR3 sequence: CASSEAHNSYEQYF. The CDR3 bases are TGTGCCAGCAGTGAAGCCCACAACTCCTACGAGCAGTACTTC.

This clonotype was found many times. V gene TRBV2 combines with J gene TRBJ2-7; 7 positions match TRBD1. From germline, CDR1 is SNHLY and CDR2 FYNNEI. The V segment lost 5 bases and the J segment 6 bases; nucleotides outside the gene matches: 1. The CDR3 extends over 11 amino acids. CDR3 sequence reads: CASSRDSEQYF. CDR3 nucleotide sequence: TGTGCCAGCAGTCGGGACAGCGAGCAGTACTTC.

This clonotype has a count of ten or more. The chain links TRBV5-1 to TRBJ1-2; D might be TRBD1 (6 bases). V lost 4 bases to trimming and J lost 7 bases, with 17 bases between them. CDR1 and CDR2 (germline): SGHRS, YFSETQ. CDR3 length equals 14 residues. CDR3 sequence (DNA): TGCGCCAGCAGCCAGCCGGCAGGGGAGGGTGGCTACACCTTC. Residues: CASSQPAGEGGYTF.

This clonotype was found many times. The chain recombines TRBV29-1 with TRBJ2-7; D unclear. Trimming cost V 3 bases and J 3 bases, with 9 bases left between them. There are 12 residues in the CDR3. Germline CDR1 SQVTM, CDR2 ANQGSEA. CDR3 DNA: TGCAGCGTTGAGGTGCCCCACTACGAGCAGTACTTC. This translates into CSVEVPHYEQYF.

This clonotype was recorded at least ten times. V is TRBV7-4 and J is TRBJ2-7; D is undetermined. Germline CDR1 is SGHVT and CDR2 is SQSDAQ. The CDR3 has 12 residues. The V gene lost 5 bases and the J gene lost 9 bases, with 14 bases spanning the gap. CDR3 sequence: CASSQWRWLQYF. CDR3 bases: TGTGCCAGCAGCCAGTGGAGATGGTTGCAGTACTTC.

In regard to this clonotype: One end of the junction is discordant with germline, which a read error may explain. The chain couples TRBV5-1 to TRBJ2-7; 7 nucleotides line up with TRBD1. CDR1 and CDR2 (germline): SGHRS, YFSETQ. This CDR3 is built from 14 residues. The CDR3 protein is CASSLGTGSYEPYF. The CDR3, as DNA: TGCGCCAGCAGCTTGGGGACAGGCAGCTACGAGCCGTACTTC.

This clonotype has a count of ten or more. The rearrangement joins TRBV6-1 to TRBJ1-2; D unclear. Germline V gene data show CDR1 as MNHNS and CDR2 as SASEGT. The V gene lost 0 bases and the J gene lost 8 bases, with 19 bases spanning the gap. The CDR3 has 16 amino acids. The CDR3 nucleotides read TGTGCCAGCAGTGAAGCAGGAGGCGCCTTGTTAAGAGGCTACACCTTC. This codes for CASSEAGGALLRGYTF.

This clonotype was detected many times. The rearrangement links TRBV6-5 to TRBJ2-7, with D uncertain. V lost 6 bases, J lost 6 bases, and 9 bases lay in between. The CDR3 length is 11 residues. CDR1 is MNHEY, CDR2 SVGAGI, per germline. The CDR3 sequence: CASSRIGEQYF. The CDR3 DNA sequence: TGTGCCAGCAGCCGAATAGGCGAGCAGTACTTC.

Only a few counts were recorded for this clonotype. The chain links TRBV13 to TRBJ2-2; 15 positions match TRBD2. Germline CDR1 and CDR2: PRHDT and FYEKMQ (reference sequence). V lost 5 bases and J lost 0; bases outside the gene matches: 10. This CDR3 is 20 amino acids long. The CDR3 reads CASSRLGLAGGTANTGELFF. The CDR3, as DNA: TGTGCCAGCAGCCGCCTCGGACTAGCGGGGGGGACAGCGAACACCGGGGAGCTGTTTTTT.

This clonotype was detected many times. The chain recombines TRBV7-2 with TRBJ1-6; 9 bases agree with TRBD1. With V trimmed by 3 bases and J by 8 bases, 5 bases remained unmatched. The CDR3 length is 15 residues. The germline V gene encodes CDR1 SGHTA and CDR2 FQGNSA. The CDR3 spells CASSLIGQGHSPLHF. In DNA form, the CDR3 reads TGTGCCAGCAGCTTGATTGGACAGGGGCATTCACCCCTCCACTTT. Together with reference TRBV7-2 and TRBJ1-6, the CDR3 gives the full variable domain: GAGVSQSPSNKVTEKGKDVELRCDPISGHTALYWYRQSLGQGLEFLIYFQGNSAPDKSGLPSDRFSAERTGGSVSTLTIQRTQQEDSAVYLCASSLIGQGHSPLHFGNGTRLTVT.

This clonotype was recorded at least ten times. The rearrangement uses TRBV6-1 and TRBJ2-3; D gene ambiguous. With 1 base removed from V and 6 bases from J, the gap between germline ends came to 5 bases. CDR1 MNHNS and CDR2 SASEGT come from the germline V gene. This CDR3 is built from 12 residues. CDR3 sequence (DNA): TGTGCCAGCAGTGAAGTGGGTGATACGCAGTATTTT. Translation: CASSEVGDTQYF.

This clonotype was picked up many times. This chain links TRBV12-3 or TRBV12-4 with TRBJ1-2; D ambiguous. This CDR3 has 11 residues. The V end was cut by 4 bases, the J end by 8 bases, with 8 bases between. CDR3 region: CASSSVLGYTF. The CDR3 DNA follows: TGTGCCAGCAGTTCCGTCTTGGGCTACACCTTC.

V and J are TRBV6-5 and TRBJ1-5; D unclear. The CDR3 has 15 amino acids. The V and J ends lost 2 bases and 0 bases respectively, with 8 bases between them. Germline CDR1 reads MNHEY; CDR2 reads SVGAGI. CDR3 sequence: CASSYIQVSNQPQHF. As DNA, the CDR3 is TGTGCCAGCAGTTACATCCAGGTTAGCAATCAGCCCCAGCATTTT.

The chain joins TRBV15 to TRBJ1-2, with 7 bases lining up with TRBD1. The junction had 3 bases not matched to a gene; V was cut back by 0 bases and J by 8 bases. The germline gives CDR1 LNHNV, CDR2 YYDKDF (reference sequence). This CDR3 comprises 13 residues. The CDR3 DNA reads TGTGCCACCAGCAGAGAACAGGGGAGGGGCTACACCTTC. Its protein is CATSREQGRGYTF. The full variable domain, rest sourced from reference TRBV15 and TRBJ1-2, is DAMVIQNPRYQVTQFGKPVTLSCSQTLNHNVMYWYQQKSSQAPKLLFHYYDKDFNNEADTPDNFQSRRPNTSFCFLDIRSPGLGDTAMYLCATSREQGRGYTFGSGTRLTVV.

Many counts were recorded for this clonotype. The chain is built from TRBV7-8 and TRBJ1-1, with a tentative D call TRBD1 (5 bases). CDR3 length equals 15 residues. The V gene lost 4 bases and the J gene lost 8 bases, with 20 bases spanning the gap. Per the germline V gene, CDR1 is SGHVS and CDR2 is FQNEAQ. The CDR3 protein is CASSSWDLKAAEAFF. The CDR3 DNA sequence: TGTGCCAGCAGCTCGTGGGACCTGAAGGCGGCAGAAGCTTTCTTT.

This clonotype was seen repeatedly, ten times or more. The rearrangement joins TRBV7-8 to TRBJ1-2; D is possibly TRBD1 (5 bases). The ends were cut back, 1 base at V and 5 bases at J, with 20 bases in the middle. CDR3 length equals 17 residues. CDR1 and CDR2 (germline): SGHVS, FQNEAQ. The CDR3 coding sequence is TGTGCCAGCAGCTTAGTCGACCGGGGCCGCAGGACTTATGGCTACACCTTC. Protein product: CASSLVDRGRRTYGYTF.

In this sample, this clonotype turned up many times. The genes are TRBV3-1 and TRBJ2-5, with D tentatively TRBD2 (5 bases). The V gene lost 2 bases and the J gene lost 1 base, with 8 bases spanning the gap. The CDR3 is 14 residues long. Germline CDR1 and CDR2: LGHDT and YNNKEL (reference sequence). CDR3 DNA sequence: TGTGCCAGCAGCCAACAGCGGAGCCAAGAGACCCAGTACTTC. It encodes CASSQQRSQETQYF.

This clonotype was seen ten or more times. The genes are TRBV20-1 and TRBJ1-5; 12 nucleotides line up with TRBD1. Germline lookup yields CDR1 DFQATT and CDR2 SNEGSKA (reference sequence). The trim removed 6 bases at V and 2 bases at J, leaving 11 bases unmatched. This CDR3 spans 17 amino acids. CDR3 nucleotides: TGCAGTGCCTTTAGGGGACAGGGGGCGCGGCGCAATCAGCCCCAGCATTTT. Protein product: CSAFRGQGARRNQPQHF.

The chain uses TRBV7-6 and TRBJ2-7; a weak D match, TRBD1 (5 bases). The CDR3 extends over 14 amino acids. The germline V and J ends were trimmed by 5 bases and 4 bases, with 15 bases remaining between them. The germline gives CDR1 SGHVS, CDR2 FNYEAQ. The CDR3 nucleotides read TGTGCCAGCAGCCAAGGGGCCAGACAATACGAGCAGTACTTC. This gives the protein CASSQGARQYEQYF. The full variable domain, with the rest looked up from reference TRBV7-6 and TRBJ2-7, is GAGVSQSPRYKVTKRGQDVALRCDPISGHVSLYWYRQALGQGPEFLTYFNYEAQQDKSGLPNDRFSAERPEGSISTLTIQRTEQRDSAMYRCASSQGARQYEQYFGPGTRLTVT.

This clonotype was picked up many times. This CDR3 reads CAWSQGGGSYEQYF. DNA of the CDR3: TGTGCCTGGAGTCAAGGCGGGGGGTCCTACGAGCAGTACTTC. This sequence joins TRBV30 and TRBJ2-7, with 8 bases fitting TRBD2. Germline-derived CDR1 and CDR2 are GTSNPN and SVGIG (reference sequence). CDR3 length: 14 residues. V shed 2 bases and J 1 base; nucleotides not matched to a gene: 4.